The rows below give T cell receptor beta chains drawn from one sample of a study of blood T cell repertoires in COVID-19. TCRdb keeps only in-frame clones here, not all; method: immunoSEQ multiplex PCR. Of approximately 150,000 clones listed, roughly 90% are singletons. The sample comprised peripheral blood. Every receptor here comes from a woman in her 50s with acute or convalescent COVID-19. CDR3s include the opening cysteine and the closing phenylalanine or tryptophan. A D gene is named only where the DNA matches it firmly. Expanded clones get a size class; other rows say once, few or many, or leave the size out.

J,length,D,V,size,CDR3,DNA
TRBJ2-7,14,TRBD1,TRBV11-1,NA,CASSLWTGVHEQYF,TGTGCCAGCAGCTTATGGACAGGGGTACACGAGCAGTACTTC
TRBJ2-3,15,NA,TRBV5-6,NA,CASSLDRDDTDTQYF,TGTGCCAGCAGCTTGGACAGGGATGACACAGATACGCAGTATTTT
TRBJ2-3,17,TRBD2,TRBV7-9,NA,CASSQTSGGANADTQYF,TGTGCCAGCAGCCAAACTAGCGGGGGGGCGAATGCAGATACGCAGTATTTT
TRBJ2-7,15,TRBD2,TRBV28,NA,CASRTLAGNSYEQYF,TGTGCCAGCAGAACTCTAGCGGGAAACTCCTACGAGCAGTACTTC
TRBJ1-1,15,NA,TRBV19,NA,CASRPQSDSHTEAFF,TGTGCCAGTAGACCCCAGTCGGACAGCCACACTGAAGCTTTCTTT
TRBJ1-1,13,NA,TRBV11-3,NA,CASSHRGNTEAFF,TGTGCCAGCAGCCACCGGGGGAACACTGAAGCTTTCTTT
TRBJ2-2,15,NA,TRBV9,NA,CASSFSSTGIGELFF,TGTGCCAGCAGCTTCTCCTCGACAGGCATCGGGGAGCTGTTTTTT
TRBJ1-1,15,TRBD1,TRBV29-1,NA,CSAYQPGQGSSEAFF,TGCAGCGCATACCAACCGGGACAGGGGAGTTCTGAAGCTTTCTTT
TRBJ1-5,16,TRBD1,TRBV2,NA,CASSEGTGVDNQPQHF,TGTGCCAGCAGTGAAGGGACAGGGGTGGACAATCAGCCCCAGCATTTT
TRBJ2-7,15,TRBD2,TRBV5-8,NA,CASSFLSGQSYEQYF,TGTGCCAGCAGCTTTCTTAGCGGGCAGTCCTACGAGCAGTACTTC
TRBJ1-2,16,NA,TRBV30,NA,CAWSVRVAVTNYGYTF,TGTGCCTGGAGTGTACGCGTTGCCGTTACTAACTATGGCTACACCTTC
TRBJ2-5,15,TRBD2,TRBV11-2,NA,CASSLGLAGEETQYF,TGTGCCAGCAGCTTAGGACTAGCGGGAGAAGAGACCCAGTACTTC
TRBJ1-2,15,NA,TRBV30,NA,CAWSGGSRGFDGYTF,TGTGCCTGGAGTGGAGGTTCACGAGGGTTTGATGGCTACACCTTC
TRBJ1-6,14,NA,TRBV18,once,CASSPRGPGSPLHF,TGTGCCAGCTCACCCCGAGGTCCCGGTTCACCCCTCCACTTT
TRBJ2-3,16,TRBD1,TRBV28,NA,CASMDTGQGIADTQYF,TGTGCCAGCATGGACACGGGACAGGGCATAGCAGATACGCAGTATTTT
TRBJ2-7,16,NA,TRBV5-1,few,CASSLRSSGSTYEQYF,TGCGCCAGCAGCTTACGAAGTTCGGGTTCCACCTACGAGCAGTACTTC
TRBJ1-2,14,NA,TRBV5-1,once,CASTSDSRGYGYTF,TGCGCCAGCACTTCGGACAGTCGCGGCTATGGCTACACCTTC
TRBJ1-1,13,NA,TRBV6-6,NA,CASSESDSRGAFF,TGTGCCAGCAGTGAGTCGGACTCTCGGGGGGCTTTCTTT
TRBJ1-2,13,NA,TRBV5-1,once,CASSFGVNYGYTF,TGCGCCAGCAGCTTCGGAGTCAACTATGGCTACACCTTC
TRBJ1-2,11,NA,TRBV19,NA,CASSSALVFTF,TGTGCCAGTAGTTCAGCGTTGGTTTTCACCTTC
TRBJ2-7,15,NA,TRBV21-1,NA,CASSKGDWAGDEQYF,TGTGCCAGCAGCAAAGGCGATTGGGCGGGAGACGAGCAGTACTTC
TRBJ1-5,13,NA,TRBV21-1,NA,CASRTHSNQPQHF,TGTGCCAGCAGGACACATAGCAATCAGCCCCAGCATTTT
TRBJ1-2,13,NA,TRBV7-9,NA,CASSLSESYGYTF,TGTGCCAGCAGCTTATCGGAGTCCTATGGCTACACCTTC
TRBJ1-3,14,NA,TRBV11-2,NA,CASSLEFRAGTIYF,TGTGCCAGCAGCTTAGAGTTTAGGGCGGGCACCATATATTTT
TRBJ2-3,14,NA,TRBV30,NA,CAWRTLTTTDTQYF,TGTGCCTGGAGGACTCTGACCACTACAGATACGCAGTATTTT
TRBJ2-1,15,NA,TRBV5-5,few,CASSGSIGSYNEQFF,TGTGCCAGCAGCGGTAGTATCGGCTCCTACAATGAGCAGTTCTTC
TRBJ1-1,11,NA,TRBV30,NA,CARQPGLKAFF,TGTGCCAGGCAACCGGGACTCAAAGCTTTCTTT
TRBJ2-7,13,NA,TRBV9,NA,CASSVVQDYEQYF,TGTGCCAGCAGCGTAGTTCAGGACTACGAGCAGTACTTC